This entry features one T cell receptor beta chain sequence. Its antigen is unknown. Indicated time point: patch test 1, 2 weeks after DPC sensitization. Treatment here: therapeutic diphenylcyclopropenone sensitization with weekly scalp DPC. Between the trimmed V and J ends, which lost 1 base and 13 bases, there was a span of 13 bases. From germline, CDR1 is SQVTM and CDR2 ANQGSEA. The CDR3 runs 11 residues. From the RACE reads, TCRdb called clonotypes with MiXCR, one entry per CDR3 protein. Here the sample spans more than 70,000 distinct CDR3 sequences, 10% to 15% being singletons. These data are taken from a study of human T cells and chemical hapten exposure. Turning to the study itself: For sensitization, 2% DPC was applied to a 2 cm by 2 cm patch of upper inner arm skin. Patients received weekly diphenylcyclopropenone doses to the scalp throughout the roughly 23-week study.

General study results and limits: Positively correlated with patch test score were the counts of PT1 expanded TCRs.

The sequence derives from a woman aged 55-69 years with alopecia areata. Some clones in this sample may be carry-over from other donors' samples. V gene TRBV29-1 combines with J gene TRBJ2-5; TRBD2 is a possible D gene (6 bases). The sequencing used whole blood, collected in connection with sensitization to the hapten diphenylcyclopropenone (DPC). This CDR3 is CSVEGYREPYF. For the CDR3, the DNA is TGCAGCGTTGAAGGTTATCGGGAGCCGTACTTC.